A single sample gave rise to the 20 T cell receptor beta chains below, sequenced in a study of shared clonotypes between healthy human individuals. This table comes from immunoSEQ multiplex PCR, and its TCRdb copy is limited to in-frame clones, with some not included. The table includes millions of clones, 85% to 95% detected once. Sequencing input: naive CD4+ T cells sorted from blood. As to subset: CD45RA+ positively selected. These receptors originate from a man aged 18-30 years in good health.

This clone was seen once. The chain joins TRBV9 to TRBJ2-2; the match to TRBD2 covers 7 bases. V shed 4 bases and J 4 bases; nucleotides not matched to a gene: 7. The CDR3 runs to 15 residues. The germline V gene has CDR1 SGDLS and CDR2 YYNGEE. The CDR3 DNA sequence: TGTGCCAGCAGCTCCCGGACTAGTGCCACCGGGGAGCTGTTTTTT. It is translated as CASSSRTSATGELFF.

Points on this clone: Distinct nucleotide sequences in the sample also encode this CDR3. The CDR3 nucleotides are TGCGCCAGCAGCCCAACAGCCTCTGGGGCCAACGTCCTGACTTTC. Protein sequence: CASSPTASGANVLTF. The chain links TRBV5-1 to TRBJ2-6; no clear D gene. Germline CDR1 and CDR2: SGHRS and YFSETQ. The CDR3 is 15 residues long. Trimming removed 4 bases from V and 0 bases from J, with 8 bases in between.

Comments on this clone: At the DNA level, this CDR3 is encoded by other sequences in the same sample as well. The J gene is TRBJ1-2, the V gene TRBV2; tentative D call: TRBD1 (5 bases). Germline CDR1 SNHLY, CDR2 FYNNEI. There are 14 residues in the CDR3. V was pared by 4 bases and J by 4 bases, with 13 bases between. The CDR3 region is CASSGEGQGYGYTF. The CDR3 DNA follows: TGTGCCAGCAGTGGTGAAGGCCAGGGCTATGGCTACACCTTC.

The chain uses TRBV5-3 and TRBJ2-7, with D perhaps TRBD2 (6 bases). TRBV5-3 is labeled an ORF, and its function is uncertain. V gave up 2 bases and J gave up 1 base, with 13 bases separating them. This CDR3 contains 15 residues. CDR3: CARSFGSRGSYEQYF. Here the CDR3 DNA reads TGTGCCAGAAGCTTCGGGTCTCGGGGGTCCTACGAGCAGTACTTC.

The chain carries TRBV6-1 and TRBJ2-1, with 11 positions matching TRBD2. CDR3 size: 15 residues. CDR1 MNHNS and CDR2 SASEGT come from the germline V gene. Trimming at V came to 6 bases and at J to 4 bases, leaving 5 bases not matched to a gene. CDR3 loop: CASRLLAGDYNEQFF. The CDR3 nucleotides are TGTGCCAGCAGGCTACTAGCGGGGGATTACAATGAGCAGTTCTTC.

The V gene is TRBV20-1, the J gene TRBJ2-1; D is uncertain. Germline CDR1 reads DFQATT; CDR2 reads SNEGSKA (reference sequence). The CDR3 totals 11 residues. The V end lost 4 bases, the J end lost 3 bases, and 4 bases lay between the germline ends. The chain's CDR3 is CSAKDYNEQFF. DNA for the CDR3: TGCAGTGCTAAGGACTACAATGAGCAGTTCTTC.

The genes are TRBV10-3 and TRBJ2-1; 9 bases are a match to TRBD2. Germline loops: CDR1 ENHRY, CDR2 SYGVKD. The CDR3 has 15 amino acids. V gave up 0 bases and J gave up 7 bases; unmatched junction bases: 4. The CDR3 sequence is CAISESGREGNEQFF. CDR3 DNA: TGTGCCATCAGTGAGTCAGGGCGGGAGGGGAATGAGCAGTTCTTC.

Concerning this clone itself: Within the sample, other DNA sequences also encode this same CDR3. This chain uses TRBV6-5 with TRBJ2-5, with no clear D. The V and J ends lost 6 bases and 0 bases respectively, with 5 bases between them. The germline V gene has CDR1 MNHEY and CDR2 SVGAGI. The CDR3 has 12 residues. The CDR3 loop reads CASRGYQETQYF. The CDR3 nucleotides read TGTGCCAGCAGAGGGTACCAAGAGACCCAGTACTTC.

This clone was observed once. The V call is TRBV18, the J call TRBJ1-3; no clear D. CDR1 KGHSH and CDR2 LQKENI come from the germline V gene. CDR3 length: 16 residues. V was clipped by 2 bases and J by 0 bases, with 11 bases between them. The CDR3 DNA reads TGTGCCAGCTCACCAACTTTGGCGAACTCTGGAAACACCATATATTTT. It yields the protein CASSPTLANSGNTIYF.

The gene calls are TRBV5-1 and TRBJ2-1, with TRBD2 identical over 10 bases. CDR3 size: 15 residues. J lost 7 bases, V lost 3 bases, and 7 bases had no gene match. CDR1 is SGHRS and CDR2 is YFSETQ in the germline V gene. CDR3 sequence: CASSSSGGAVNEQFF. The CDR3 nucleotides read TGCGCCAGCAGCTCCAGCGGGGGGGCCGTAAATGAGCAGTTCTTC.

The chain carries TRBV11-2 and TRBJ1-2, with D hard to call. V lost 1 base to trimming and J lost 8 bases, with 17 bases between them. The CDR3 totals 15 residues. Germline V gene data show CDR1 as SGHAT and CDR2 as FQNNGV. The CDR3 bases are TGTGCCAGCAGCTTAGTTCTAGCTGGGCCGGAGGGCTACACCTTC. This translates into CASSLVLAGPEGYTF.

CDR3 sequence reads: CASSSGGGESVYTGELFF. The CDR3 nucleotides are TGTGCCAGCAGCTCCGGCGGAGGGGAGTCGGTGTACACCGGGGAGCTGTTTTTT. V gene TRBV7-8 combines with J gene TRBJ2-2; D perhaps matches TRBD2 (6 bases). Per the germline V gene, CDR1 is SGHVS and CDR2 is FQNEAQ. Deletions cut 4 bases from V and 3 bases from J, with 21 bases between. This CDR3 is 18 amino acids long.

The rearrangement uses TRBV19 and TRBJ1-3; perhaps TRBD1 as D (5 bases). V lost 3 bases to trimming and J lost 0 bases, with 12 bases between them. CDR1 is LNHDA and CDR2 is SQIVND in the germline V gene (reference sequence). The CDR3 has 16 amino acids. This CDR3 reads CASSIGGKVSGNTIYF. The DNA of the CDR3 is TGTGCCAGTAGTATTGGGGGAAAGGTCTCTGGAAACACCATATATTTT.

This clone was recorded only once. This sequence joins TRBV27 and TRBJ2-1; a weak D match, TRBD2 (6 bases). Germline V gives CDR1 MNHEY, CDR2 SMNVEV (reference sequence). Trimming pared 6 bases from V and 12 bases from J, leaving 21 bases between. The CDR3 extends over 14 amino acids. In DNA form, the CDR3 reads TGTGCCAGCAGACTTGGGACGGGGGATAACGGGCAGTTCTTC. Its translation: CASRLGTGDNGQFF.

This clone was recorded a few times. This chain connects TRBV2 to TRBJ1-1; tentatively, D is TRBD1 (6 bases). Germline CDR1 reads SNHLY; CDR2 reads FYNNEI. The CDR3 has 14 residues. V was pared by 6 bases and J by 2 bases, with 13 bases between. The CDR3 DNA sequence: TGTGCCAGCAGCCGGCGGGGGACAAACACTGAAGCTTTCTTT. Translated, it gives CASSRRGTNTEAFF.

This rearrangement joins TRBV30 to TRBJ1-5; D possibly corresponds to TRBD1 (5 bases). The germline V gene has CDR1 GTSNPN and CDR2 SVGIG (reference sequence). The length of the CDR3 is 12 residues. V gave up 3 bases and J gave up 7 bases, with 10 bases separating them. The DNA for the CDR3 is TGTGCCTGGAGCAGGGCCGGACAGCCCCAGCATTTT. It translates to CAWSRAGQPQHF.

This chain connects TRBV11-2 to TRBJ2-5; the D gene could be TRBD1 or TRBD2 (6 bases each). Between the trimmed V and J ends, which lost 2 bases and 5 bases, there was a span of 12 bases. Germline V lookup: CDR1 SGHAT, CDR2 FQNNGV. The CDR3 loop spans 14 amino acids. CDR3 region: CASSLTRGGETQYF. The CDR3 DNA sequence: TGTGCCAGCAGCTTAACGCGAGGGGGGGAGACCCAGTACTTC.

This chain links TRBV5-1 with TRBJ2-5; 8 nucleotides align to TRBD1. V shed 4 bases and J 5 bases; nucleotides not matched to a gene: 10. The CDR3 sequence is 15 residues long. Germline V gene data show CDR1 as SGHRS and CDR2 as YFSETQ. CDR3 DNA sequence: TGCGCCAGCAGCACGGGACAGGCGGTCCAGGAGACCCAGTACTTC. This codes for CASSTGQAVQETQYF.

The chain couples TRBV29-1 to TRBJ2-3; 8 bases line up with TRBD2. The germline V gene encodes CDR1 SQVTM and CDR2 ANQGSEA. There are 14 residues in the CDR3. V shed 6 bases, J shed 0 bases, and the junction held 5 bases outside the gene matches. The CDR3 sequence is CSVQRGGSTDTQYF. DNA of the CDR3: TGCAGCGTACAACGGGGGGGCAGCACAGATACGCAGTATTTT.

The chain joins TRBV10-3 to TRBJ1-1, with 9 bases aligning to TRBD1. Per germline, CDR1 ENHRY and CDR2 SYGVKD. V was clipped by 6 bases and J by 8 bases; unmatched bases: 13. The CDR3 runs to 15 residues. The CDR3 DNA is TGTGCCATCAGGGGGGGCTTGGGACAGGGATCCGAAGCTTTCTTT. It yields the protein CAIRGGLGQGSEAFF.